This T cell receptor (beta chain) was captured in a study of radiation and T cells in renal cell carcinoma. Repertoires were generated with immunoSEQ multiplex PCR, while TCRdb's copy carries only in-frame clones and drops some. The repertoire has about 49,000 clones, 75% to 90% of them found once; the top ten carry about 30%. Remarks on this clone: What it binds is not known.

This CDR3 comprises 14 residues. Trimming removed 4 bases from V and 1 base from J; junction bases left unmatched: 2. In germline, CDR1 is LNHDA, CDR2 SQIVND (reference sequence). Findings of the study overall: From baseline, blood top tumor clonotypes peaked at 2 weeks post-radiation. No pretreatment tumor biopsies were available for baseline clonotypes.

Time point: blood 2 weeks post-SBRT. Treatment indicated: 15 Gy SBRT to primary tumor, nephrectomy 4 weeks later. The tumor was a clear cell renal cell carcinoma. The origin of this receptor is a woman between 65 and 79 years old with renal cell carcinoma. The rearrangement uses TRBV19 and TRBJ1-1; 8 bases are a match to TRBD1. This sample comprised blood, obtained from a patient whose treatment included radiotherapy and nephrectomy. Written as DNA, the CDR3 is TGTGCCAGTAGTAACGGACAGGGGAACACTGAAGCTTTCTTT. As protein: CASSNGQGNTEAFF.